There are many counts of the clone carrying this TCR beta chain. Its matching antigen is unknown. TCRdb re-analysed the multiplex PCR reads in MiXCR, keeping a single row per CDR3 protein. The sample lists 170,000 or so distinct CDR3 sequences, 30% to 35% seen once, with about 4% in the top ten. CDR3 length: 15 residues. V lost 3 bases to trimming and J lost 2 bases, with 12 bases between them. From germline, CDR1 is KGHSH and CDR2 LQKENI. The data derive from a study of breast tumors, draining lymph nodes, adjacent tissues. Study outcomes and limitations: Tumor TCR diversity was below lymph nodes but above nontumor tissue. Data fit most tumor T cells coming from lymph node, expanding in tumor. The lymph node origin of tumor T cells was framed as consistent with a hypothesis, not demonstrated.

Breast cancer patients provided tissue from their axillary draining lymph nodes. The sequence came from a female donor with breast cancer. Some clones in this sample may be carry-over from other donors' samples. The chain combines TRBV18 with TRBJ2-3; D gene ambiguous. The specimen was axillary lymph node tissue. Here the CDR3 reads CASSPKWLDTDTQYF. The CDR3 DNA reads as TGTGCCAGCTCACCTAAGTGGCTAGACACAGATACGCAGTATTTT.